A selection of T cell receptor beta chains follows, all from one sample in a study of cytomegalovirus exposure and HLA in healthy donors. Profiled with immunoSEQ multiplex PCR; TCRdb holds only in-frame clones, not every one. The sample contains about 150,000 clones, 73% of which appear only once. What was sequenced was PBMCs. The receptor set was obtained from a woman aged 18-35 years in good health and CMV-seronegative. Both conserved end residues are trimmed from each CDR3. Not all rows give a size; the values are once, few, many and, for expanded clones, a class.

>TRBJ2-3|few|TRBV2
ASSPLADTQY
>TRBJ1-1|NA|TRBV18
ASSAPGQPNTEAF
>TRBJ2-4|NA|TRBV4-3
ASSQDSPGVVIGIAKNIQY
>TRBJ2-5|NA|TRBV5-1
ASSPHERGGGETQY
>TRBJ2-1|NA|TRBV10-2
ASSVRARGYNEQF
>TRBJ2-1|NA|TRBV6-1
ASSVSAIDYYSYNEQF
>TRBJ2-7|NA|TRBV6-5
ASSGTSGGYEQY
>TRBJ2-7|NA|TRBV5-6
ASSFPTPLSIEQY
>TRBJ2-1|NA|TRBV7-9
SSSSSVAGAGHNEQF
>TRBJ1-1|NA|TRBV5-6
ASSLGRQLYTEAF
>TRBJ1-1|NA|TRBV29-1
SVPTGALEAF
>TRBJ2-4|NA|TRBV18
ASSPPSENSQY
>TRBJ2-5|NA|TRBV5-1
ASSWTSAPETQY
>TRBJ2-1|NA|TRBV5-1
ASRLGLADNEQF
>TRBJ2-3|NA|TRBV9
ASSVGGFGTDTQY
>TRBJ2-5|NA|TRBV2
ASRGTGRQETQY
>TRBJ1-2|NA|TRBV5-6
ASSFRGRDGYT
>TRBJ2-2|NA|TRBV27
ASSFVQKTGELF
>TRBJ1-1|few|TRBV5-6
ASSPGAGGEGTEAF
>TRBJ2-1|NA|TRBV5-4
ASSLWGGPSYNEQF
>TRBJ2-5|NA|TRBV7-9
ASSSGTGQETQY
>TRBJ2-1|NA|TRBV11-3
ASSLGAGVGNEQF
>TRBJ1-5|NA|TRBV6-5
ASRGDSLNQPQH
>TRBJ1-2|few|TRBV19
ASSRDSLYGYT
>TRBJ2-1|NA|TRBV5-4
ASSTGLAGVREQF
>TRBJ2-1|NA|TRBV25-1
ASSEGGGYSYNEQF
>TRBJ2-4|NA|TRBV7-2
ASSFSGGTGNSQY
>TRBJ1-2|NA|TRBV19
ASSIDRGTPNYGYT
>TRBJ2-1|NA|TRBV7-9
ASSLSRGTYNEQF
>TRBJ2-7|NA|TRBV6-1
ASSAYYEQY
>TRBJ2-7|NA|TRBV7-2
ASSLKVGRPSSYEQY
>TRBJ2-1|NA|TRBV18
ASSPPVTSRGNEQF
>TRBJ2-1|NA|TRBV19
ASSIPAGGLGNEQF